The rows below give T cell receptor beta chains drawn from one sample of a study of T cells after yellow fever vaccination. TCRdb passed the 5' RACE reads through MiXCR, listing each CDR3 protein once. The repertoire includes around 530,000 distinct CDR3 sequences, about a sixth of them detected once, and roughly 17% sits in the top ten. Here the sequenced sample was PBMCs, taken less than 6 days after the first yellow fever vaccination. These receptors all come from a man between 18 and 29 years old who received the YFV17D yellow fever vaccine. Both conserved end residues are part of each CDR3. A D gene is named only where the DNA matches it firmly. Expanded clones get a size class; other rows say once, few or many, or leave the size out.

cdr3_length	d_call	v_call	clone_size	j_call	cdr3_nt	cdr3_aa
16	TRBD1	TRBV11-3	.	TRBJ2-1	TGTGCCAGCAGCTTAGAGAGGACAGGGAACTACAATGAGCAGTTCTTC	CASSLERTGNYNEQFF
17	.	TRBV10-3	once	TRBJ1-6	TGTGCCATCAGTACCTCGGGGGTCAGCAAGGCTAATTCACCCCTCCACTTT	CAISTSGVSKANSPLHF
16	TRBD1	TRBV10-3	few	TRBJ1-2	TGTGCCATCAGTGAGTCTACTAGGACAGGGAGCTATGGCTACACCTTC	CAISESTRTGSYGYTF
15	.	TRBV4-1	.	TRBJ1-2	TGCGCCAGCAGCCACCCCAGGGCAGTCAGCTATGGCTACACCTTC	CASSHPRAVSYGYTF
17	TRBD1	TRBV7-2	.	TRBJ2-5	TGTGCCAGCAGCTTAGTCCCTGGGACAGGGGGGCCGGAGACCCAGTACTTC	CASSLVPGTGGPETQYF
15	TRBD2	TRBV7-2	.	TRBJ2-2	TGTGCCAGCAGCGTCCTGGGACTAGCCCCCGGGGAGCTGTTTTTT	CASSVLGLAPGELFF
12	.	TRBV12-3/TRBV12-4	.	TRBJ2-7	TGTGCCAGCAGTTCGGGGAAATACGAGCAGTACTTC	CASSSGKYEQYF
17	.	TRBV6-2/TRBV6-3	few	TRBJ1-1	TGTGCCAGCAGTTACTCGATGTCCGGACAAAGGAACACTGAAGCTTTCTTT	CASSYSMSGQRNTEAFF
18	TRBD2	TRBV7-6	.	TRBJ2-1	TGTGCCAGCAGCCCTTGGACTAGCGGGGGGAGCTCCTACAATGAGCAGTTCTTC	CASSPWTSGGSSYNEQFF
12	.	TRBV6-5	few	TRBJ2-5	TGTGCCAGCAGTTCGGGGAAAGAGACCCAGTACTTC	CASSSGKETQYF
15	TRBD1	TRBV7-2	.	TRBJ1-5	TGTGCCAGCAGCCCCAGACAGGGAAACAATCAGCCCCAGCATTTT	CASSPRQGNNQPQHF
15	.	TRBV7-2	many	TRBJ2-3	TGTGCCAGCAGCTTCGCAGGACTTTTTACAGATACGCAGTATTTT	CASSFAGLFTDTQYF
15	.	TRBV3-1	many	TRBJ1-4	TGTGCCAGCAGCCAAGTGGGGGCAACTAATGAAAAACTGTTTTTT	CASSQVGATNEKLFF
13	.	TRBV11-3	once	TRBJ1-1	TGTGCCAGCAGCTTAGTCTGGGGCGCTGAAGCTTTCTTT	CASSLVWGAEAFF
16	TRBD1	TRBV7-9	.	TRBJ2-1	TGTGCCAGCAGCTCGTGGGACAGGGACCCCTACAATGAGCAGTTCTTC	CASSSWDRDPYNEQFF
13	.	TRBV29-1	few	TRBJ2-1	TGCAGCGTTGAGGGGGCACGGGATCATGAGCAGTTCTTC	CSVEGARDHEQFF
16	TRBD2	TRBV7-3	.	TRBJ2-1	TGTGCCAGCAGCTGGACGGGAGGGGGAGGGGCGAATGAGCAGTTCTTC	CASSWTGGGGANEQFF
15	TRBD2	TRBV19	few	TRBJ2-3	TGTGCCAGTAGTTCTATAGCGGGGGCCGGAGGTACGCAGTATTTT	CASSSIAGAGGTQYF
14	.	TRBV7-2	.	TRBJ1-2	TGTGCCAGCAGCTTAGGCAGGGAAAGGGATGGCTACACCTTC	CASSLGRERDGYTF
16	.	TRBV5-4	.	TRBJ2-7	TGTGCCAGCACCTTGGATTTGGGGGGAGCCATCTACGAGCAGTACTTC	CASTLDLGGAIYEQYF
14	.	TRBV2	.	TRBJ2-1	TGTGCCAGCTCATGGGCCCTCACTTACAATGAGCAGTTCTTC	CASSWALTYNEQFF
15	.	TRBV12-3/TRBV12-4	few	TRBJ1-5	TGTGCCAGCAGTTTAGGGACAGAGTTAAATCAGCCCCAGCATTTT	CASSLGTELNQPQHF
14	.	TRBV28	.	TRBJ2-1	TGTGCCAGCAGTTTTGGTACCTTTGGGGTTGAGCAGTTCTTC	CASSFGTFGVEQFF
13	.	TRBV20-1	few	TRBJ1-1	TGCAGTGCTAGCGTACAAAGCCACACTGAAGCTTTCTTT	CSASVQSHTEAFF
16	.	TRBV5-1	few	TRBJ2-3	TGCGCCAGCAGCTTGAAGGTGGTCTCTAGCACAGATACGCAGTATTTT	CASSLKVVSSTDTQYF
14	TRBD2	TRBV7-2	.	TRBJ2-7	TGTGCCAGCAGCTCCTCTAGCGGGTTCTACGAGCAGTACTTC	CASSSSSGFYEQYF
17	TRBD2	TRBV12-3/TRBV12-4	.	TRBJ2-2	TGTGCCAGCAGTCTAATCACACTAGCGGGGAACACCGGGGAGCTGTTTTTT	CASSLITLAGNTGELFF